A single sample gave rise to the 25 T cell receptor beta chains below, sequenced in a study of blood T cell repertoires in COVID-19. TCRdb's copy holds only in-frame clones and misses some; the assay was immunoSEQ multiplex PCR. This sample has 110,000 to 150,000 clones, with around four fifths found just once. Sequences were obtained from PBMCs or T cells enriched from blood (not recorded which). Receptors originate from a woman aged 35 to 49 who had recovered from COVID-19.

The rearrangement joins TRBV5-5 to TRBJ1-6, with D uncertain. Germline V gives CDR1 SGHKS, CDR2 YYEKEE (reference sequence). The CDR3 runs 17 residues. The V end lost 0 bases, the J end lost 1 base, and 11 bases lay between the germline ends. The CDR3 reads CASSLETVRSYNSPLHF. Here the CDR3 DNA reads TGTGCCAGCAGCTTGGAGACCGTGAGGTCCTATAATTCACCCCTCCACTTT.

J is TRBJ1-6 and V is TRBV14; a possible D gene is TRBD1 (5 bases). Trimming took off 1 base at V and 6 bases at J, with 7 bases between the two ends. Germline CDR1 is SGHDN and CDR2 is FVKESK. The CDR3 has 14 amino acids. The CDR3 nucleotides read TGTGCCAGCAGCCAAGGACAGTTTAATTCACCCCTCCACTTT. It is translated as CASSQGQFNSPLHF.

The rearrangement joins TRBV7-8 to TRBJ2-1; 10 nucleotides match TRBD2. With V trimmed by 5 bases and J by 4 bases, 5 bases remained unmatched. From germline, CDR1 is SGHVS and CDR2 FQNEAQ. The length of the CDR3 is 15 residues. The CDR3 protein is CASSRVAGGYNEQFF. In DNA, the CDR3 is TGTGCCAGCAGCCGAGTAGCGGGGGGTTACAATGAGCAGTTCTTC.

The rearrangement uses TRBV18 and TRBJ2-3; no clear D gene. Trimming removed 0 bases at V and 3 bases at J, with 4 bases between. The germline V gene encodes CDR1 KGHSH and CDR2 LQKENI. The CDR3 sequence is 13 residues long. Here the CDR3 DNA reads TGTGCCAGCTCACCACCTGTAACAGATACGCAGTATTTT. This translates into CASSPPVTDTQYF.

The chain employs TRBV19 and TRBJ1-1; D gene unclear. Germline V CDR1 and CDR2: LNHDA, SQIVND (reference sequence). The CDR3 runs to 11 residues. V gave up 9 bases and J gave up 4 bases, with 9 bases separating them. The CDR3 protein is CASRGFTEAFF. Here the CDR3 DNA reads TGTGCCAGCCGCGGGTTCACTGAAGCTTTCTTT.

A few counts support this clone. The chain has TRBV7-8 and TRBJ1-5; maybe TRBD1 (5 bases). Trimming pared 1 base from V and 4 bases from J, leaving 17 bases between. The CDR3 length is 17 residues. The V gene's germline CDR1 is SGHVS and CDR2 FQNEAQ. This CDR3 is CASSLGPTAGKNQPQHF. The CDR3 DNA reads TGTGCCAGCAGCTTAGGGCCGACGGCAGGGAAGAATCAGCCCCAGCATTTT.

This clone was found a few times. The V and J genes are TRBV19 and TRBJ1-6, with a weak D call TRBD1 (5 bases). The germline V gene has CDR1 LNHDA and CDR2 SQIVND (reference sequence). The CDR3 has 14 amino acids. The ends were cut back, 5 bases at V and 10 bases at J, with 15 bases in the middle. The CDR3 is CASSVDIAVSPLHF. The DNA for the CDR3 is TGTGCCAGTAGTGTGGACATCGCTGTATCACCCCTCCACTTT. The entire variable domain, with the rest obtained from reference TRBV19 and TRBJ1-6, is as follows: DGGITQSPKYLFRKEGQNVTLSCEQNLNHDAMYWYRQDPGQGLRLIYYSQIVNDFQKGDIAEGYSVSREKKESFPLTVTSAQKNPTAFYLCASSVDIAVSPLHFGNGTRLTVT.

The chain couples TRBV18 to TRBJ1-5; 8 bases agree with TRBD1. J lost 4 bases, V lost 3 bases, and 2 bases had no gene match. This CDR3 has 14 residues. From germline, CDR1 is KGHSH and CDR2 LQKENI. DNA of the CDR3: TGTGCCAGCTCACCGGGACAGGTGAATCAGCCCCAGCATTTT. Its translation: CASSPGQVNQPQHF.

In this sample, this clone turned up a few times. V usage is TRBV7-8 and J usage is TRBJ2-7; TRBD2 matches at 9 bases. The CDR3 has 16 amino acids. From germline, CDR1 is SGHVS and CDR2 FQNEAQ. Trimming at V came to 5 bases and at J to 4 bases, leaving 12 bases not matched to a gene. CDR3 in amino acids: CASSPSGREGRYEQYF. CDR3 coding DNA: TGTGCCAGCAGCCCCAGCGGGCGGGAGGGCCGATACGAGCAGTACTTC.

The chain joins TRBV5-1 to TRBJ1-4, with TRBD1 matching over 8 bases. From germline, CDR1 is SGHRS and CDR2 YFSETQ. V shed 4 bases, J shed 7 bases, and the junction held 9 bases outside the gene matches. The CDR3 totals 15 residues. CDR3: CASSVSQGDFEKLFF. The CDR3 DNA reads TGCGCCAGCAGCGTCTCACAGGGGGATTTTGAAAAACTGTTTTTT.

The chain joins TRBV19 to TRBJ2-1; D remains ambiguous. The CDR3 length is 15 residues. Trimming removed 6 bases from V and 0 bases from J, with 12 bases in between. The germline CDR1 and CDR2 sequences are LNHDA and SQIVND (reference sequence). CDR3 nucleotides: TGTGCCAGTAGCCCCACCCCGAGCTCCTACAATGAGCAGTTCTTC. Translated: CASSPTPSSYNEQFF.

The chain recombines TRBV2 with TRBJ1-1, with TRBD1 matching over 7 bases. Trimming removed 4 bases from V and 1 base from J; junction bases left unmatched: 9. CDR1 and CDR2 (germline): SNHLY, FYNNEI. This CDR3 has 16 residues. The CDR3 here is CASSATKTGSNTEAFF. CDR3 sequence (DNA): TGTGCCAGCAGTGCTACAAAGACAGGGTCGAACACTGAAGCTTTCTTT. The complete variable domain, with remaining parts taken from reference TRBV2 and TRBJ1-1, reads EPEVTQTPSHQVTQMGQEVILRCVPISNHLYFYWYRQILGQKVEFLVSFYNNEISEKSEIFDDQFSVERPDGSNFTLKIRSTKLEDSAMYFCASSATKTGSNTEAFFGQGTRLTVV.

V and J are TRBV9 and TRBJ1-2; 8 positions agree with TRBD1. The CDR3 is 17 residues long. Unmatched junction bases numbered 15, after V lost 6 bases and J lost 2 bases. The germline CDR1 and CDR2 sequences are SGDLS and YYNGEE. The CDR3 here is CASTPRDRGRVNYGYTF. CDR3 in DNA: TGTGCCAGCACCCCGAGAGACAGGGGTAGAGTGAACTATGGCTACACCTTC.

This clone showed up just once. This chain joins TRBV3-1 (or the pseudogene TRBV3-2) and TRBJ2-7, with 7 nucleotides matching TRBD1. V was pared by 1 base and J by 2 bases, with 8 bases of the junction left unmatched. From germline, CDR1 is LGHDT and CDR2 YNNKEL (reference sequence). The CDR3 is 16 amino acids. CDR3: CASSQAKGAVPYEQYF. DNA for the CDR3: TGTGCCAGCAGCCAAGCCAAGGGGGCGGTCCCCTACGAGCAGTACTTC.

Written as DNA, the CDR3 is TGTGCCAGCAGTTACTCCTCGACTAGTGCCTACGAGCAGTACTTC. This encodes CASSYSSTSAYEQYF. The chain has TRBV6-5 and TRBJ2-7; TRBD2 is a possible D gene (6 bases). The CDR3 is 15 amino acids. Deletions cut 0 bases from V and 2 bases from J, with 11 bases between. Germline CDR1 and CDR2: MNHEY and SVGAGI.

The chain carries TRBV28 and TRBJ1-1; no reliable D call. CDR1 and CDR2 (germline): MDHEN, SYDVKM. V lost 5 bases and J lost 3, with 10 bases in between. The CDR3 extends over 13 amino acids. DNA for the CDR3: TGTGCCAGCAGTCCACACACCTACACTGAAGCTTTCTTT. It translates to CASSPHTYTEAFF.

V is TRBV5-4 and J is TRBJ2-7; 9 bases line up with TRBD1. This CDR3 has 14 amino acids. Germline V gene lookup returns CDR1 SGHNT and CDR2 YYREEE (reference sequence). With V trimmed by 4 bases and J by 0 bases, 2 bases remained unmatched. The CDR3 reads CASSKDRGSYEQYF. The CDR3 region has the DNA TGTGCCAGCAGCAAGGACAGGGGCTCCTACGAGCAGTACTTC.

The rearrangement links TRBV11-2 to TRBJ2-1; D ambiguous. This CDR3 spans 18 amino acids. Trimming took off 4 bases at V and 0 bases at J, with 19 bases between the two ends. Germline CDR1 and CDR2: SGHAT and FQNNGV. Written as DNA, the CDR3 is TGTGCCAGCAGCTCCCCAATCTCACACCAAGACTCCTACAATGAGCAGTTCTTC. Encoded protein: CASSSPISHQDSYNEQFF.

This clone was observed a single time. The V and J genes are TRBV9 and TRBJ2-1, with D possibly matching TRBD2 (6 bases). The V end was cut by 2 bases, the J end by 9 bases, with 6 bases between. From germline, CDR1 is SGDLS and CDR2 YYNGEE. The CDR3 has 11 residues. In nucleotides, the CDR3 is TGTGCCAGCAGCGTCGGGAGTGAGCAGTTCTTC. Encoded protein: CASSVGSEQFF.

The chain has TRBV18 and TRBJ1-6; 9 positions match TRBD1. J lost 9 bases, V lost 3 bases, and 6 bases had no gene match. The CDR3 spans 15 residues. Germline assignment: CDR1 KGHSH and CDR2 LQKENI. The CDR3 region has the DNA TGTGCCAGCTCACCGCCGACAGGGGGTGGTTCACCCCTCCACTTT. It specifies CASSPPTGGGSPLHF.

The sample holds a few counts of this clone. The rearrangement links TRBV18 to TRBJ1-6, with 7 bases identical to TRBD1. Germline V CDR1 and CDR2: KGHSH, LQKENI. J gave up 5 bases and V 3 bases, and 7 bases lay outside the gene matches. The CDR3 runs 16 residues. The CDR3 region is CASSPTGTDNNSPLHF. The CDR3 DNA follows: TGTGCCAGCTCACCGACCGGGACAGACAATAATTCACCCCTCCACTTT.

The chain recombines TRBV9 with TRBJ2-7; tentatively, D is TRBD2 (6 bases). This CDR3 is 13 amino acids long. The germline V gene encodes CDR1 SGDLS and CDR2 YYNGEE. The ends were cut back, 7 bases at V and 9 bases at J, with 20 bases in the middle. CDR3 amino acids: CASPANRGGRQYF. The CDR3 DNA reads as TGTGCCAGCCCAGCTAATCGTGGGGGGAGGCAGTACTTC.

The CDR3 nucleotides read TGCGCCACCACCCGGGGTAGGAGCAATCAGCCCCAGCATTTT. It is translated as CATTRGRSNQPQHF. The chain joins TRBV10-1 to TRBJ1-5; D gene unclear. CDR3 length equals 14 residues. Trimming removed 10 bases from V and 1 base from J, with 14 bases in between. The germline V gene has CDR1 WNHNN and CDR2 SYGVQD (reference sequence).

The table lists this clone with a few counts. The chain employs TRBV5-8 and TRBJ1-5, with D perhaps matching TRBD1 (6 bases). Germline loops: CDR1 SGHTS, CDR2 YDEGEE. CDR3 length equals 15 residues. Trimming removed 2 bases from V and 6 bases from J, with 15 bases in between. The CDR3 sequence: CASSLGQLGFQPQHF. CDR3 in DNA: TGTGCCAGCAGCTTAGGACAGCTGGGATTTCAGCCCCAGCATTTT.

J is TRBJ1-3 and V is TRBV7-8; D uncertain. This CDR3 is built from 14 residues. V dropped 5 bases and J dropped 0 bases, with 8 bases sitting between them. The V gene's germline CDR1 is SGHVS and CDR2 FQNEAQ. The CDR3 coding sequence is TGTGCCAGCAGCCCGACAACCTCTGGAAACACCATATATTTT. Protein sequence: CASSPTTSGNTIYF.